One and the same sample provided the 28 T cell receptor beta chains below, sequenced in a study of blood T cell repertoires in COVID-19. The repertoire was sequenced with immunoSEQ multiplex PCR; TCRdb's copy has only in-frame clones and lacks some. The sample has 210,000 or so clones; roughly 78% are singletons. The sample consisted of peripheral blood. The receptors were sampled from a woman of 80 years or more with active or convalescent COVID-19.

The gene calls are TRBV5-4 and TRBJ2-3, with 11 nucleotides matching TRBD2. V lost 0 bases and J lost 4; bases outside the gene matches: 7. This CDR3 comprises 17 residues. Germline V gene lookup returns CDR1 SGHNT and CDR2 YYREEE (reference sequence). The CDR3 loop is CASSLAIAGGRADTQYF. The CDR3 region has the DNA TGTGCCAGCAGCTTGGCAATAGCGGGGGGGCGTGCAGATACGCAGTATTTT. The complete variable domain, with remaining parts taken from reference TRBV5-4 and TRBJ2-3, reads ETGVTQSPTHLIKTRGQQVTLRCSSQSGHNTVSWYQQALGQGPQFIFQYYREEENGRGNFPPRFSGLQFPNYSSELNVNALELDDSALYLCASSLAIAGGRADTQYFGPGTRLTVL.

The chain recombines TRBV12-3 or TRBV12-4 with TRBJ1-5; D is unclear. The ends were cut back, 3 bases at V and 6 bases at J, with 6 bases in the middle. This CDR3 has 12 amino acids. In DNA form, the CDR3 reads TGTGCCAGCAGTTTCTCGTCTCAGCCCCAGCATTTT. As protein: CASSFSSQPQHF.

The CDR3 DNA sequence: TGTGCCAGCAGCTTTCTAGGGGCTGGTACTGACAATGAGCAGTTCTTC. Translating it yields CASSFLGAGTDNEQFF. This chain joins TRBV5-4 and TRBJ2-1, with D possibly TRBD1 on 5 matching bases. Germline-derived CDR1 and CDR2 are SGHNT and YYREEE (reference sequence). V gave up 2 bases and J gave up 5 bases, with 17 bases separating them. This CDR3 region has 16 residues.

This clone showed up just once. The V call is TRBV5-1, the J call TRBJ1-5, with 7 bases identical to TRBD1. The germline CDR1 and CDR2 sequences are SGHRS and YFSETQ. The CDR3 is made up of 13 amino acids. The V and J ends lost 6 bases and 2 bases, in that order; junction bases with no gene match: 2. The CDR3 nucleotides read TGCGCCAGCACTGGACAGGGCAATCAGCCCCAGCATTTT. Its translation: CASTGQGNQPQHF. Looking up the rest from reference TRBV5-1 and TRBJ1-5 gives the full variable domain: KAGVTQTPRYLIKTRGQQVTLSCSPISGHRSVSWYQQTPGQGLQFLFEYFSETQRNKGNFPGRFSGRQFSNSRSEMNVSTLELGDSALYLCASTGQGNQPQHFGDGTRLSIL.

The CDR3 spells CAISWTGRYNTEAFF. As DNA, the CDR3 is TGTGCCATCAGTTGGACAGGGAGGTATAACACTGAAGCTTTCTTT. The rearrangement uses TRBV10-3 and TRBJ1-1; TRBD1 matches 8 bases. In germline, CDR1 is ENHRY, CDR2 SYGVKD. The CDR3 consists of 15 residues. V was pared by 5 bases and J by 2 bases, with 7 bases of the junction left unmatched.

V and J are TRBV29-1 and TRBJ1-2, with TRBD1 identical over 10 bases. V trimming: 7 bases; J trimming: 4 bases; junction bases outside the gene matches: 3. The CDR3 runs to 12 residues. Germline CDR1 reads SQVTM; CDR2 reads ANQGSEA. The CDR3 spells CSGGQGGYGYTF. The DNA for the CDR3 is TGCAGCGGCGGACAGGGGGGCTATGGCTACACCTTC.

The V gene is TRBV7-6, the J gene TRBJ2-7; TRBD2 matches 7 bases. CDR1 is SGHVS and CDR2 is FNYEAQ in the germline V gene. Germline trimming cut 2 bases from V and 1 base from J; bases unmatched to any gene: 8. This CDR3 contains 16 residues. The CDR3 sequence: CASSLLSRGESYEQYF. CDR3 bases: TGTGCCAGCAGCTTATTATCCCGGGGGGAATCCTACGAGCAGTACTTC.

The chain links TRBV5-4 to TRBJ2-7; 10 nucleotides agree with TRBD1. CDR1 is SGHNT, CDR2 YYREEE, per germline (reference sequence). Losses at the gene ends were 8 bases for V and 0 bases for J; bases not matched to a gene: 8. The CDR3 runs to 15 residues. The CDR3 nucleotides are TGTGCCAGTATCGCTGGGGACAGGGGCTCCTACGAGCAGTACTTC. It specifies CASIAGDRGSYEQYF.

The J gene is TRBJ2-7, the V gene TRBV28; 7 positions agree with TRBD1. V trimming: 3 bases; J trimming: 11 bases; junction bases outside the gene matches: 13. The germline V gene has CDR1 MDHEN and CDR2 SYDVKM. The CDR3 runs 14 residues. The CDR3 sequence is CASSFVKTGTVKYF. CDR3 bases: TGTGCCAGCAGTTTTGTAAAGACAGGGACGGTAAAGTACTTC.

Comment on this clone: This CDR3 is also generated by other DNA sequences in the sample. The chain carries TRBV5-1 and TRBJ1-4, with TRBD1 matching over 8 bases. CDR1 SGHRS and CDR2 YFSETQ come from the germline V gene. Trimming removed 0 bases from V and 5 bases from J; junction bases left unmatched: 0. The CDR3 runs 14 residues. This chain's CDR3 is CASSLGQGNEKLFF. CDR3 bases: TGCGCCAGCAGCTTGGGACAGGGGAATGAAAAACTGTTTTTT.

This chain joins TRBV29-1 and TRBJ1-1, with D unclear. The CDR3 sequence is 12 residues long. The V gene's germline CDR1 is SQVTM and CDR2 ANQGSEA. The germline V and J ends were trimmed by 7 bases and 5 bases, with 14 bases remaining between them. This CDR3 is CSGTTGSTEAFF. The CDR3 coding sequence is TGCAGCGGGACGACGGGGTCAACTGAAGCTTTCTTT.

The CDR3 bases are TGCGCCAGCAGCTTGATAGAGGTCTCAAGAGGTGAGCAGTTCTTC. Residues: CASSLIEVSRGEQFF. The chain joins TRBV5-1 to TRBJ2-1; D not resolved. Trimming took 1 base from V and 9 from J, leaving 17 bases between them. Germline CDR1 is SGHRS and CDR2 is YFSETQ. The CDR3 loop spans 15 amino acids.

V usage is TRBV29-1 and J usage is TRBJ1-2; TRBD1 aligns across 9 bases. In germline, CDR1 is SQVTM, CDR2 ANQGSEA. The CDR3 length is 12 residues. V was clipped by 7 bases and J by 4 bases; unmatched bases: 4. CDR3 DNA: TGCAGCGCAGGGACAGGGAGCTATGGCTACACCTTC. This translates into CSAGTGSYGYTF.

This clone was recorded once. J is TRBJ1-4 and V is TRBV6-5, with TRBD1 matching over 7 bases. Germline CDR1 reads MNHEY; CDR2 reads SVGAGI. J was trimmed by 11 bases and V by 4 bases; bases with no gene match: 4. This CDR3 is 12 amino acids long. CDR3 nucleotides: TGTGCCAGCAGTTTACAGGGGTGGAAACTGTTTTTT. It encodes CASSLQGWKLFF.

The chain employs TRBV5-5 and TRBJ2-1; tentative D call: TRBD1 (6 bases). The CDR3 runs 13 residues. V was clipped by 5 bases and J by 2 bases, with 8 bases between them. Germline loops: CDR1 SGHKS, CDR2 YYEKEE (reference sequence). The CDR3 protein is CASRWDTYNEQFF. CDR3 sequence (DNA): TGTGCCAGCAGATGGGACACCTACAATGAGCAGTTCTTC.

The chain uses TRBV7-9 and TRBJ2-2; TRBD1 matches 10 bases. The germline V gene has CDR1 SEHNR and CDR2 FQNEAQ (reference sequence). The CDR3 contains 16 residues. V gave up 7 bases and J gave up 1 base; unmatched junction bases: 6. The chain's CDR3 is CASTSRTGGNTGELFF. The CDR3 coding sequence is TGTGCCAGCACCTCCCGGACAGGGGGGAACACCGGGGAGCTGTTTTTT.

This clone has a handful of counts. The chain has TRBV29-1 and TRBJ2-3, with D uncertain. The CDR3 has 11 amino acids. V was clipped by 4 bases and J by 4 bases, with 6 bases between them. Germline assignment: CDR1 SQVTM and CDR2 ANQGSEA. The CDR3 coding sequence is TGCAGCGTTGCCCAGGCAGATACGCAGTATTTT. It yields the protein CSVAQADTQYF.

The chain carries TRBV4-1 and TRBJ1-1, with D hard to call. This CDR3 comprises 15 residues. From germline, CDR1 is MGHRA and CDR2 YSYEKL. The V and J ends lost 0 bases and 0 bases respectively, with 8 bases between them. The CDR3 here is CASSQEQVMNTEAFF. Here the CDR3 DNA reads TGCGCCAGCAGCCAAGAACAAGTCATGAACACTGAAGCTTTCTTT.

The genes are TRBV25-1 and TRBJ2-3; D possibly corresponds to TRBD1 (5 bases). Trimming cost V 5 bases and J 4 bases, with 10 bases left between them. The V gene's germline CDR1 is MGHDK and CDR2 SYGVNS. The CDR3 loop spans 13 amino acids. The CDR3 DNA follows: TGTGCCAGCAGTATTAGGGGCGCAGATACGCAGTATTTT. It yields the protein CASSIRGADTQYF. Filled out from reference TRBV25-1 and TRBJ2-3, the complete variable domain reads EADIYQTPRYLVIGTGKKITLECSQTMGHDKMYWYQQDPGMELHLIHYSYGVNSTEKGDLSSESTVSRIRTEHFPLTLESARPSHTSQYLCASSIRGADTQYFGPGTRLTVL.

V and J are TRBV4-2 and TRBJ1-6; no clear D. This CDR3 spans 19 amino acids. CDR1 and CDR2 from the germline V gene are LGHNA and YNFKEQ. V shed 2 bases and J shed 0 bases, with 17 bases lying between them. The CDR3 DNA reads as TGTGCCAGCAGCCAATCCGCCTATTCAGGTTACTCCTATAATTCACCCCTCCACTTT. Protein: CASSQSAYSGYSYNSPLHF.

The rearrangement joins TRBV15 to TRBJ2-2; D call uncertain. The V end was cut by 1 base, the J end by 7 bases, with 7 bases between. From germline, CDR1 is LNHNV and CDR2 YYDKDF (reference sequence). The CDR3 length is 13 residues. The CDR3 protein is CATSRAGFGELFF. The CDR3 coding sequence is TGTGCCACCAGCAGAGCAGGTTTCGGGGAGCTGTTTTTT. The full variable domain, its missing parts supplied by reference TRBV15 and TRBJ2-2, is DAMVIQNPRYQVTQFGKPVTLSCSQTLNHNVMYWYQQKSSQAPKLLFHYYDKDFNNEADTPDNFQSRRPNTSFCFLDIRSPGLGDTAMYLCATSRAGFGELFFGEGSRLTVL.

The chain combines TRBV5-4 with TRBJ2-3; 9 bases map to TRBD2. The germline V gene has CDR1 SGHNT and CDR2 YYREEE (reference sequence). The CDR3 sequence is 15 residues long. The V gene end was trimmed by 0 bases and the J gene end by 7 bases; junction bases not matched to a gene: 6. The CDR3 sequence: CASSLGRGGRNTQYF. CDR3 DNA: TGTGCCAGCAGCTTGGGGCGGGGGGGCCGGAATACGCAGTATTTT. The full variable domain, completed using reference TRBV5-4 and TRBJ2-3, is ETGVTQSPTHLIKTRGQQVTLRCSSQSGHNTVSWYQQALGQGPQFIFQYYREEENGRGNFPPRFSGLQFPNYSSELNVNALELDDSALYLCASSLGRGGRNTQYFGPGTRLTVL.

This chain uses TRBV2 with TRBJ1-1; D gene unclear. The CDR3 has 13 amino acids. Germline V gene sequence: CDR1 SNHLY, CDR2 FYNNEI. Trimming shortened V by 4 bases and J by 4 bases, and 10 bases separated the two germline ends. CDR3 in amino acids: CASSVDGPTEAFF. CDR3 DNA sequence: TGTGCCAGCAGTGTCGATGGGCCCACTGAAGCTTTCTTT.

The gene calls are TRBV9 and TRBJ2-7; possible D gene TRBD1, 6 bases. The germline CDR1 and CDR2 sequences are SGDLS and YYNGEE. CDR3 length equals 14 residues. Between the trimmed V and J ends, which lost 3 bases and 6 bases, there was a span of 16 bases. The DNA of the CDR3 is TGTGCCAGCAGCGCTCACAGGGCATACGGCGAGCAGTACTTC. Protein product: CASSAHRAYGEQYF.

The rearrangement links TRBV5-1 to TRBJ2-1, with D unresolved. The germline V gene encodes CDR1 SGHRS and CDR2 YFSETQ. The V gene lost 0 bases and the J gene lost 12 bases, with 13 bases spanning the gap. This CDR3 comprises 13 residues. The CDR3 DNA sequence: TGCGCCAGCAGCTTGGACGTCGGCAGGTGGCAGTTCTTC. Its translation: CASSLDVGRWQFF. Based on the CDR3 plus reference TRBV5-1 and TRBJ2-1, the full variable domain is KAGVTQTPRYLIKTRGQQVTLSCSPISGHRSVSWYQQTPGQGLQFLFEYFSETQRNKGNFPGRFSGRQFSNSRSEMNVSTLELGDSALYLCASSLDVGRWQFFGPGTRLTVL.

CDR3 in DNA: TGTGCCAGTAGTCCTTGGGGAGCCTATGGCTACACCTTC. It is translated as CASSPWGAYGYTF. The rearrangement uses TRBV19 and TRBJ1-2; no clear D. V dropped 5 bases and J dropped 4 bases, with 11 bases sitting between them. CDR1 LNHDA and CDR2 SQIVND come from the germline V gene (reference sequence). The CDR3 has 13 amino acids.

Here the CDR3 reads CASSVARGWSNEQFF. The CDR3 region has the DNA TGTGCCAGCAGCGTAGCGAGGGGGTGGTCGAATGAGCAGTTCTTC. The genes are TRBV9 and TRBJ2-1; perhaps TRBD1 as D (6 bases). Germline V lookup: CDR1 SGDLS, CDR2 YYNGEE. There are 15 residues in the CDR3. Trimming pared 0 bases from V and 7 bases from J, leaving 14 bases between.

V gene TRBV7-2 combines with J gene TRBJ1-6; weak D call: TRBD1 (5 bases). The V gene lost 5 bases and the J gene lost 5 bases, with 16 bases spanning the gap. CDR1 is SGHTA and CDR2 is FQGNSA in the germline V gene. The CDR3 is made up of 16 amino acids. The CDR3, as DNA: TGTGCCAGCAGCCCTTACCCGACAGAGAATAATTCACCCCTCCACTTT. Protein product: CASSPYPTENNSPLHF.